The present entry profiles one TCR beta chain with its context. This sample is part of a study of control samples from healthy donors and cancer patients. The CDR3 is made up of 14 amino acids. The V gene lost 3 bases and the J gene lost 0 bases, with 10 bases spanning the gap. Profiling relied on immunoSEQ multiplex PCR, and the TCRdb table lists in-frame clones only, not all of them. The profile shows 150,000 to 170,000 clones, around 96% of them singletons. V and J are TRBV5-3 and TRBJ2-7; a weak D match, TRBD2 (6 bases). TRBV5-3 is an ORF, and what it does is uncertain. This sequence was found in a middle-aged man in good health. The sequencing input was blood. CDR3 region: CARSSGLASYEQYF. The DNA for the CDR3 is TGTGCCAGAAGCTCGGGACTGGCCTCCTACGAGCAGTACTTC.